This TCR beta chain was recorded in a study of blood T cell repertoires in COVID-19. Study-level background: There were acute and convalescent COVID-19 samples, and they came from the United States, Italy and Spain. From T cells, B-cell-depleted T cells, or PBMCs came the material, which was cDNA or gDNA.

Germline V gives CDR1 SEHNR, CDR2 FQNEAQ (reference sequence). CDR3 length: 13 residues. The germline V and J ends were trimmed by 6 bases and 11 bases, with 19 bases remaining between them. One Seattle source followed patients from active infection through their disease course. As processed by the authors: Researchers report that nucleated cell counts were estimated from reference gene primer amplification. Sequencing used immunoSEQ multiplex PCR; TCRdb keeps in-frame clones, though not all of them. V and J calls and clone size follow that table, whereas D and trimming were derived from the DNA. Of roughly 200,000 clones listed, under 85% are singletons.

This TCR was sampled from a woman over 75 with COVID-19, enrolled during active disease. Sequenced material: peripheral blood. The chain has TRBV7-9 and TRBJ1-1; D unresolved. CDR3 sequence: CASSPAGGEGAFF. For the CDR3, the DNA is TGTGCCAGCAGTCCAGCGGGCGGGGAAGGTGCTTTCTTT.